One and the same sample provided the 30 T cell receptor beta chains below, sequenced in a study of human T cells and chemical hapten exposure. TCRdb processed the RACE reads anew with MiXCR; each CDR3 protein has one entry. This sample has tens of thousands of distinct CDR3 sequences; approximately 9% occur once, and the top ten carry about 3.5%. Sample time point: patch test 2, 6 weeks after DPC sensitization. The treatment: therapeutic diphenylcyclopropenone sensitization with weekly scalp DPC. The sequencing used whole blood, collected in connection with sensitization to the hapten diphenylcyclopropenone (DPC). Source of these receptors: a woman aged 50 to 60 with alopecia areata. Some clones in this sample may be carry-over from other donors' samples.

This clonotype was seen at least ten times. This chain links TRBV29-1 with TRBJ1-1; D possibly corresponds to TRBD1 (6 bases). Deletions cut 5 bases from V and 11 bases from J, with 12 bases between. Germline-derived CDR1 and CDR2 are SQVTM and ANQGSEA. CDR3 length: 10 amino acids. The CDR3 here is CSVRGPGAFF. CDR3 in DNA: TGCAGCGTTCGGGGGCCTGGGGCTTTCTTT.

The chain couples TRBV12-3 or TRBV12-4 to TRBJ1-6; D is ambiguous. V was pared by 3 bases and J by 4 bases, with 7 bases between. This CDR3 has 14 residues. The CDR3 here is CASSFWGYNSPLHF. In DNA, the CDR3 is TGTGCCAGCAGTTTCTGGGGTTATAATTCACCCCTCCACTTT.

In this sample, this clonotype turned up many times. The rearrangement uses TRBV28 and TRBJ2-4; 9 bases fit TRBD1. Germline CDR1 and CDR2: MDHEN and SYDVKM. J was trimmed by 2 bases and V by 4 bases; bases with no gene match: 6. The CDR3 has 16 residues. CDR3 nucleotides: TGTGCCAGCAGTTCATCCGGACAGGGGACCAAAAACATTCAGTACTTC. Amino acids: CASSSSGQGTKNIQYF.

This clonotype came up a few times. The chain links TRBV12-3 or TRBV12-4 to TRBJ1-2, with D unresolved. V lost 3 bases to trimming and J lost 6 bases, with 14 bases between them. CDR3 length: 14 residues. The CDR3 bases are TGTGCCAGCAGTTTCTCGTCCCTAGGGAATGGCTACACCTTC. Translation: CASSFSSLGNGYTF.

The CDR3 coding sequence is TGTGCCAGCAGTCTTTTGACAGGGAGATACGAGCAGTACTTC. This gives the protein CASSLLTGRYEQYF. The rearrangement joins TRBV6-5 to TRBJ2-7; TRBD1 aligns across 7 bases. Trimming took 5 bases from V and 4 from J; bases not matched to a gene: 8. Germline lookup yields CDR1 MNHEY and CDR2 SVGAGI. CDR3 size: 14 residues.

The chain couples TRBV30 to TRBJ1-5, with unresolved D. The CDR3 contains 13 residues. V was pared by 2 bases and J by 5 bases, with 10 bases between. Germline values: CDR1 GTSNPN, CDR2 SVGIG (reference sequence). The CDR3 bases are TGTGCCTGGAGTTTGGACGGGGATCAGCCCCAGCATTTT. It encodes CAWSLDGDQPQHF.

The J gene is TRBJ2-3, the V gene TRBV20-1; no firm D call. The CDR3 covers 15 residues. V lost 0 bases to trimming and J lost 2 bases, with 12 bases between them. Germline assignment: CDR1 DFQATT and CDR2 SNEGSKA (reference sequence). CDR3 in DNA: TGCAGTGCTAGAGATCTGCTGGGAAACACAGATACGCAGTATTTT. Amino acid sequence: CSARDLLGNTDTQYF.

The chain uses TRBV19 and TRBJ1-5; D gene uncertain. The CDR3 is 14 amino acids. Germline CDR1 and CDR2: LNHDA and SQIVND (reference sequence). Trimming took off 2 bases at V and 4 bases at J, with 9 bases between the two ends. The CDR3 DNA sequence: TGTGCCAGTAGTATATCGTCAGTAAATCAGCCCCAGCATTTT. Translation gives CASSISSVNQPQHF.

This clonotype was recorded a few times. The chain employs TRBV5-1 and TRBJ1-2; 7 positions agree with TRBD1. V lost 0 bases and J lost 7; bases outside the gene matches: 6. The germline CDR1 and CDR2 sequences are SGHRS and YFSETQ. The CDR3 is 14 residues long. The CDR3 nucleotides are TGCGCCAGCAGCTTGGCACAGGGGTCTGCTGGCTACACCTTC. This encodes CASSLAQGSAGYTF.

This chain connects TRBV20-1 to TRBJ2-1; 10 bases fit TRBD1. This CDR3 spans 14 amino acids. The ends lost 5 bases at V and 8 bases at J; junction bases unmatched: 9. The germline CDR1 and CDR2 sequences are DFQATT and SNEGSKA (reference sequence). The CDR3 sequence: CSARRGQGSDEQFF. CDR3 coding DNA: TGCAGTGCTCGGAGGGGACAGGGGAGTGATGAGCAGTTCTTC.

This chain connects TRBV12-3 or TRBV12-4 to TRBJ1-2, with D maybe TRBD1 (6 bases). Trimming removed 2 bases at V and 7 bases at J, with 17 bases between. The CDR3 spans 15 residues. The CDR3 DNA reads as TGTGCCAGCAGTTTAATGGGCAGGGGATTAAGTGGCTACACCTTC. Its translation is CASSLMGRGLSGYTF.

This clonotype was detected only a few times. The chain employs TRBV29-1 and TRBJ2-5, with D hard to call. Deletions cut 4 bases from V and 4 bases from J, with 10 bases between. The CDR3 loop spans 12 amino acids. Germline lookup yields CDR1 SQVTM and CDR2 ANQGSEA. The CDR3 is CSVGWGPETQYF. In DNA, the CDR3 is TGCAGCGTTGGGTGGGGTCCAGAGACCCAGTACTTC.

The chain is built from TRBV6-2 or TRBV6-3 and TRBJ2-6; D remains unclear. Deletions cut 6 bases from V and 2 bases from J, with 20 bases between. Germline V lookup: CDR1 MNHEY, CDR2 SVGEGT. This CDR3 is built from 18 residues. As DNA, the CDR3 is TGTGCCAGCAGCATCCCGGGTCTTGGATCCCCTGGGGCCAACGTCCTGACTTTC. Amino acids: CASSIPGLGSPGANVLTF.

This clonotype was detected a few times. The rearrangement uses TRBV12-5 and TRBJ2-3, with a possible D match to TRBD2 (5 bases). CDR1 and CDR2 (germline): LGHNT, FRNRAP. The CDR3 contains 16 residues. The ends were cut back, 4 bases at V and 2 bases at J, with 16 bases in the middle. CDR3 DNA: TGTGCTAGTGGTTGGGGAAAGGGAGCCTTCACAGATACGCAGTATTTT. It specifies CASGWGKGAFTDTQYF.

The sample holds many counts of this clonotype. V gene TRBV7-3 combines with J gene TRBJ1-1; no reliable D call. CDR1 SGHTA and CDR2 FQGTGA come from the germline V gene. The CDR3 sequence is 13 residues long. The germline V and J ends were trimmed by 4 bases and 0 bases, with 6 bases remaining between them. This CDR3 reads CASSSLLNTEAFF. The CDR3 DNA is TGTGCCAGCAGCTCCCTCTTGAACACTGAAGCTTTCTTT.

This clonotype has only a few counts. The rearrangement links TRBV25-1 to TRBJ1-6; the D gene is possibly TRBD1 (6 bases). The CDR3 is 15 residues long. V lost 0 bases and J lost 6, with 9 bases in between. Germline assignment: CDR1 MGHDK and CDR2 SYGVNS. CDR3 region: CASSEYRQANSPLHF. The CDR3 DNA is TGTGCCAGCAGTGAATATAGACAGGCTAATTCACCCCTCCACTTT.

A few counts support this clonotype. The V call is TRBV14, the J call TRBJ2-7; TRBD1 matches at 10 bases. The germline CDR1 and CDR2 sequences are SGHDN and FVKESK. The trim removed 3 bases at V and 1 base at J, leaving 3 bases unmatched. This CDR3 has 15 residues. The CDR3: CASSQGQGPSYEQYF. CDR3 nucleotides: TGTGCCAGCAGCCAGGGACAGGGGCCTTCCTACGAGCAGTACTTC.

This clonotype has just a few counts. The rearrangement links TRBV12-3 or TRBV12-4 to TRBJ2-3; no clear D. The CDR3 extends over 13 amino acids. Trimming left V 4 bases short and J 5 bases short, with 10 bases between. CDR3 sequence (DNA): TGTGCCAGCAGTTCCCATGGCGGAGATACGCAGTATTTT. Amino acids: CASSSHGGDTQYF.

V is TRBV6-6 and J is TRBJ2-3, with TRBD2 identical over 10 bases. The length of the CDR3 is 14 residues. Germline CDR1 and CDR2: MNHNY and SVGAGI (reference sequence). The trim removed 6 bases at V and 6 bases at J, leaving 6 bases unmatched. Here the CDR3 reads CASRLSGRTDTQYF. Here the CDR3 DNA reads TGTGCCAGCAGACTTAGCGGGAGGACCGATACGCAGTATTTT.

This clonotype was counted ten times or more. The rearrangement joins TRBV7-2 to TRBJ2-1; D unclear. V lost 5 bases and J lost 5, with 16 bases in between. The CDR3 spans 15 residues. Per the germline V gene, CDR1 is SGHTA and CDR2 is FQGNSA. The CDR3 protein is CASSPKDPLDNEQFF. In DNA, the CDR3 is TGTGCCAGCAGCCCGAAGGACCCTCTCGACAATGAGCAGTTCTTC.

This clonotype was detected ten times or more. The CDR3 is CASSLVPTGTGNTIYF. The CDR3 DNA reads as TGCGCCAGCAGCTTGGTCCCAACGGGGACTGGAAACACCATATATTTT. The chain employs TRBV5-1 and TRBJ1-3; D ambiguous. Germline CDR1 reads SGHRS; CDR2 reads YFSETQ. Trimming pared 0 bases from V and 2 bases from J, leaving 12 bases between. The CDR3 totals 16 residues.

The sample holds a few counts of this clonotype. CDR3 DNA sequence: TGTGCCAGCAGTTTAAAGGGACTAGCGGATGAAGGGCAGTACTTC. Encoded protein: CASSLKGLADEGQYF. This rearrangement joins TRBV27 to TRBJ2-7, with 11 nucleotides matching TRBD2. CDR3 size: 15 residues. V was clipped by 2 bases and J by 9 bases; unmatched bases: 9. Germline loops: CDR1 MNHEY, CDR2 SMNVEV (reference sequence).

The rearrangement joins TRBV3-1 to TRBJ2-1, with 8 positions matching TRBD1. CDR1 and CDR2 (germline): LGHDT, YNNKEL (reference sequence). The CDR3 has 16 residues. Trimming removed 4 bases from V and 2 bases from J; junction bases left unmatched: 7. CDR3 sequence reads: CASSRHAGGAYNEQFF. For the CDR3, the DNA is TGTGCCAGCAGCCGACATGCAGGGGGCGCCTACAATGAGCAGTTCTTC.

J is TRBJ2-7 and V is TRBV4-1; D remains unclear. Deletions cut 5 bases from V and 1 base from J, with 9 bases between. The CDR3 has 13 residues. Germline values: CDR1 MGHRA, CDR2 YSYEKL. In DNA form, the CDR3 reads TGCGCCAGCAGCACTATCCCTTCCTACGAGCAGTACTTC. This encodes CASSTIPSYEQYF.

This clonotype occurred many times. CDR3 DNA sequence: TGCAGCGTTGAAGACTGGGAGGGGGGCCAGACCGACTATGGCTACACCTTC. It is translated as CSVEDWEGGQTDYGYTF. The genes are TRBV29-1 and TRBJ1-2; D is perhaps TRBD1 (6 bases). This CDR3 has 17 amino acids. The ends were cut back, 0 bases at V and 3 bases at J, with 20 bases in the middle. Germline CDR1 is SQVTM and CDR2 is ANQGSEA.

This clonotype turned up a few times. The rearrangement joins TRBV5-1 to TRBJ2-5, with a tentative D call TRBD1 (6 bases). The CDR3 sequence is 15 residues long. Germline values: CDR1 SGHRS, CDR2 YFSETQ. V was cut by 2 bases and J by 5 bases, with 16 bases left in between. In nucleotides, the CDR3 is TGCGCCAGCAGCTTATCCGGGACCACAGGGGAGACCCAGTACTTC. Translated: CASSLSGTTGETQYF.

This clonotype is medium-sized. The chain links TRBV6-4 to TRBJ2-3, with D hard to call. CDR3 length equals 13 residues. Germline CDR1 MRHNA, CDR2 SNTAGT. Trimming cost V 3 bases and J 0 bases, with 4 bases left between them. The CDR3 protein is CASSEGSTDTQYF. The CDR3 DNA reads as TGTGCCAGCAGTGAGGGTAGCACAGATACGCAGTATTTT.

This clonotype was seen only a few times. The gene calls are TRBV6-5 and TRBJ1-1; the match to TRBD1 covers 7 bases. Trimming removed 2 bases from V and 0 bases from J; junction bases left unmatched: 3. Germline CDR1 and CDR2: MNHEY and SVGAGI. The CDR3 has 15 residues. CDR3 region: CASSYEGALNTEAFF. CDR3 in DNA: TGTGCCAGCAGTTACGAGGGGGCCTTGAACACTGAAGCTTTCTTT.

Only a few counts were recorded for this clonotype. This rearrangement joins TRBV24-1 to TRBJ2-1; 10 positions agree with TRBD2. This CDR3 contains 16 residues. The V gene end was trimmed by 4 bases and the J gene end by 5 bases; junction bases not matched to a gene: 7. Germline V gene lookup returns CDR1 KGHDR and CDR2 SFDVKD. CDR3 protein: CATSDPRTSGDNEQFF. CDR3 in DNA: TGTGCCACCAGTGACCCCCGCACTAGCGGGGACAATGAGCAGTTCTTC.

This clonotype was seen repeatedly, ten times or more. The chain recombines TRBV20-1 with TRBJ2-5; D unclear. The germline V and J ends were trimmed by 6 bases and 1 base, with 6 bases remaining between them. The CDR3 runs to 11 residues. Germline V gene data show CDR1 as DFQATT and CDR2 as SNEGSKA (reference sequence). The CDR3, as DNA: TGCAGTGCGAAAGGCCAAGAGACCCAGTACTTC. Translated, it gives CSAKGQETQYF.